The clone carrying this TCR beta chain was recorded once. What it binds is unknown. This may be a read error, as it is one base from a much larger clone. Patients were excluded because of uncontrolled infection, other autoimmune disease, pregnancy or lactation. On the basis of clinical symptoms, serum thyroxine and TRAb, thyroid ultrasound and orbital computed tomography, diagnoses were made. PBMCs were derived from roughly 9.6 ml fresh peripheral blood. This sample was included in a study of T cells in Graves' hyperthyroidism and ophthalmopathy. Study results and caveats: Among thyroid clonotypes expanded above 0.001, most also appeared in blood.

TCR beta CDR3 regions were amplified from RNA transcripts. TCR CDR3 underwent first-round RT-PCR with the HTBI primer set. TCRdb passed the multiplex PCR reads through MiXCR, listing each CDR3 protein once. The sample shows hundreds of thousands of distinct CDR3 sequences, roughly 17% of them seen only once. Germline loops: CDR1 KGHSH, CDR2 LQKENI. The CDR3 contains 12 residues. This clonotype was obtained from a woman in her late teens or twenties with Graves' hyperthyroidism. The sequencing input was blood. The rearrangement joins TRBV18 to TRBJ2-3; D call uncertain. CDR3 nucleotide sequence: TGTGTCAGCTCACCGGACGGTCATACGCAGTATTTT. Encoded protein: CVSSPDGHTQYF.